Each of the 22 T cell receptor beta chains below was sequenced from the same sample in a study of shared clonotypes between healthy human individuals. TCRdb keeps only in-frame clones here, not all; method: immunoSEQ multiplex PCR. The repertoire consists of 600,000 to 800,000 clones, with 72% occurring once and the leading ten covering approximately 1.7%. Source material: memory CD4+ T cells sorted from blood. Subset noted: CD45RA-negative fraction. These receptors were collected from a young woman in good health.

The chain joins TRBV7-9 to TRBJ2-3; 10 nucleotides align to TRBD2. This CDR3 comprises 15 residues. After removal of 5 bases from V and 2 bases from J, the junction contained 4 bases not matched to a gene. From germline, CDR1 is SEHNR and CDR2 FQNEAQ (reference sequence). CDR3 sequence reads: CASSRTSGNTDTQYF. CDR3 DNA: TGTGCCAGCAGCCGCACTAGCGGGAACACAGATACGCAGTATTTT.

The J gene is TRBJ2-7, the V gene TRBV5-1; TRBD2 matches 9 bases. There are 15 residues in the CDR3. With 5 bases clipped from V and 6 bases from J, the junction kept 12 bases outside the gene matches. Germline lookup yields CDR1 SGHRS and CDR2 YFSETQ. Written as DNA, the CDR3 is TGCGCCAGCAGTTCCTTTAGCGGGAGTCAATCCGAGCAGTACTTC. Amino acids: CASSSFSGSQSEQYF.

At least ten counts were recorded for this clone. This chain links TRBV5-1 with TRBJ2-3; 7 positions match TRBD2. Losses at the gene ends were 4 bases for V and 5 bases for J; bases not matched to a gene: 10. The CDR3 is 15 amino acids. Per the germline V gene, CDR1 is SGHRS and CDR2 is YFSETQ. The CDR3 here is CASSIGTIEEDTQYF. CDR3 sequence (DNA): TGCGCCAGCAGCATTGGGACTATCGAAGAAGATACGCAGTATTTT.

This chain links TRBV5-6 with TRBJ1-5; D is undetermined. Germline V gives CDR1 SGHDT, CDR2 YYEEEE. The V and J ends lost 1 base and 0 bases respectively, with 8 bases between them. The CDR3 runs to 15 residues. The CDR3 protein is CASSLLGPSNQPQHF. CDR3 nucleotides: TGTGCCAGCAGCTTGTTGGGCCCTAGCAATCAGCCCCAGCATTTT.

The gene calls are TRBV6-1 and TRBJ2-5; the D is unclear. Looked up from germline, CDR1 is MNHNS and CDR2 is SASEGT. V was trimmed by 2 bases and J by 0 bases, leaving 7 bases between them. The CDR3 length is 14 residues. CDR3 coding DNA: TGTGCCAGCAGTGAACCGGCAGACCAAGAGACCCAGTACTTC. Translating gives CASSEPADQETQYF.

The V and J genes are TRBV5-1 and TRBJ1-1, with 12 nucleotides matching TRBD1. Trimming took 4 bases from V and 4 from J; bases not matched to a gene: 5. Germline V gene lookup returns CDR1 SGHRS and CDR2 YFSETQ. The CDR3 totals 15 residues. The CDR3 here is CASSRGDRGLTEAFF. CDR3 in DNA: TGCGCCAGCAGCAGGGGGGACAGGGGGCTCACTGAAGCTTTCTTT. The full variable domain, with the rest looked up from reference TRBV5-1 and TRBJ1-1, is KAGVTQTPRYLIKTRGQQVTLSCSPISGHRSVSWYQQTPGQGLQFLFEYFSETQRNKGNFPGRFSGRQFSNSRSEMNVSTLELGDSALYLCASSRGDRGLTEAFFGQGTRLTVV.

The V gene is TRBV7-9, the J gene TRBJ2-6; TRBD1 matches 7 bases. The V gene end was trimmed by 2 bases and the J gene end by 0 bases; junction bases not matched to a gene: 7. Germline V gene sequence: CDR1 SEHNR, CDR2 FQNEAQ (reference sequence). The CDR3 runs to 18 residues. This CDR3 is CASSLRNRGPSGANVLTF. For the CDR3, the DNA is TGTGCCAGCAGCTTAAGGAACAGGGGCCCCTCTGGGGCCAACGTCCTGACTTTC.

This chain links TRBV11-2 with TRBJ2-1; D is undetermined. CDR3 size: 14 residues. V was trimmed by 1 base and J by 7 bases, leaving 11 bases between them. Per germline, CDR1 SGHAT and CDR2 FQNNGV. The CDR3 region has the DNA TGTGCCAGCAGCTTAGGGGCCTTTCCGAATGAGCAGTTCTTC. Translated: CASSLGAFPNEQFF.

The gene calls are TRBV30 and TRBJ1-2; D unclear. Trimming removed 1 base at V and 5 bases at J, with 14 bases between. The CDR3 has 14 residues. Germline CDR1 and CDR2: GTSNPN and SVGIG (reference sequence). CDR3 sequence: CAWSAVLVGYGYTF. The CDR3 region has the DNA TGTGCCTGGAGTGCCGTTCTCGTGGGGTATGGCTACACCTTC.

The chain joins TRBV5-1 to TRBJ1-4; perhaps TRBD1 as D (6 bases). This CDR3 has 15 amino acids. V lost 4 bases and J lost 11, with 21 bases in between. Germline loops: CDR1 SGHRS, CDR2 YFSETQ. The CDR3 DNA reads TGCGCCAGCAGCCATTCACAGGGCCCTCCGGGCAAACTGTTTTTT. Amino acids: CASSHSQGPPGKLFF.

The chain has TRBV5-1 and TRBJ1-1; D call uncertain. The germline gives CDR1 SGHRS, CDR2 YFSETQ. The CDR3 spans 14 residues. V lost 3 bases and J 0 bases, leaving 9 bases between the germline ends. CDR3 loop: CASSSSLVNTEAFF. The CDR3, as DNA: TGCGCCAGCAGCTCCAGTCTGGTGAACACTGAAGCTTTCTTT.

The rearrangement uses TRBV7-8 and TRBJ2-2; no firm D call. CDR1 is SGHVS and CDR2 is FQNEAQ in the germline V gene. V was cut by 1 base and J by 10 bases, with 7 bases left in between. CDR3 length equals 12 residues. In DNA, the CDR3 is TGTGCCAGCAGCTTAGTGGTTTCGGAGCTGTTTTTT. This encodes CASSLVVSELFF.

There are a few counts of this clone. The gene calls are TRBV7-2 and TRBJ2-5; possibly TRBD1 for D (5 bases). The J call may be incorrect, as the DNA end agrees better with TRBJ2-7. Germline V lookup: CDR1 SGHTA, CDR2 FQGNSA. CDR3 length: 13 amino acids. CDR3: CASSLPQVYEQYF. The CDR3, as DNA: TGTGCCAGCAGCCTGCCACAGGTCTACGAGCAGTACTTC.

The chain combines TRBV15 with TRBJ1-2, with 10 bases identical to TRBD1. V shed 5 bases and J 4 bases; nucleotides not matched to a gene: 7. The CDR3 runs to 15 residues. CDR1 is LNHNV and CDR2 is YYDKDF in the germline V gene (reference sequence). CDR3 protein: CATSYQTGGAYGYTF. In nucleotides, the CDR3 is TGTGCCACCAGCTATCAGACAGGGGGCGCCTATGGCTACACCTTC.

The CDR3 here is CASSLQNNQPQHF. Here the CDR3 DNA reads TGTGCCAGCAGCTTACAGAACAATCAGCCCCAGCATTTT. The chain couples TRBV7-8 to TRBJ1-5; D is ambiguous. The length of the CDR3 is 13 residues. The V end was cut by 2 bases, the J end by 3 bases, with 5 bases between. The germline V gene has CDR1 SGHVS and CDR2 FQNEAQ.

This clone was seen only a few times. V and J are TRBV4-2 and TRBJ1-1; 9 bases line up with TRBD1. Germline V CDR1 and CDR2: LGHNA, YNFKEQ. The V segment lost 3 bases and the J segment 4 bases; nucleotides outside the gene matches: 6. CDR3 length: 15 residues. For the CDR3, the DNA is TGTGCCAGCAGCCAGGGGGACAGGGATATCACTGAAGCTTTCTTT. Translated, it gives CASSQGDRDITEAFF.

V is TRBV18 and J is TRBJ1-3; a weak D match, TRBD1 (6 bases). The CDR3 loop spans 16 amino acids. V dropped 4 bases and J dropped 1 base, with 14 bases sitting between them. Germline V CDR1 and CDR2: KGHSH, LQKENI. The CDR3 DNA follows: TGTGCCAGCTCACAAACGGACAGACTATCTGGAAACACCATATATTTT. This gives the protein CASSQTDRLSGNTIYF.

The table lists this clone with a few counts. V is TRBV6-6 and J is TRBJ1-5; tentatively, D is TRBD1 (5 bases). The germline V and J ends were trimmed by 10 bases and 6 bases, with 19 bases remaining between them. The CDR3 runs to 14 residues. Germline-derived CDR1 and CDR2 are MNHNY and SVGAGI (reference sequence). This CDR3 is CATFRGEVGQPQHF. The CDR3 DNA reads as TGTGCCACCTTCCGGGGGGAGGTCGGTCAGCCCCAGCATTTT.

Concerning this clone: In the same sample, other DNA sequences code for this CDR3. DNA for the CDR3: TGCGCCAGCAGCTTGGCGTTAAGCACAGATACGCAGTATTTT. Translation: CASSLALSTDTQYF. The chain couples TRBV5-1 to TRBJ2-3; D unresolved. V shed 0 bases and J shed 0 bases, with 5 bases lying between them. Germline V gives CDR1 SGHRS, CDR2 YFSETQ. The CDR3 has 14 amino acids.

With respect to this clone: Other DNA sequences of this sample code for an identical CDR3. The chain recombines TRBV18 with TRBJ1-5; D gene ambiguous. V shed 6 bases and J shed 4 bases, with 10 bases lying between them. In germline, CDR1 is KGHSH, CDR2 LQKENI. The CDR3 is made up of 13 amino acids. CDR3 loop: CASSGDRNQPQHF. The CDR3 DNA reads TGTGCCAGCTCCGGAGATCGGAATCAGCCCCAGCATTTT.

This clone was seen once. This chain joins TRBV9 and TRBJ1-1, with 7 positions matching TRBD1. Per germline, CDR1 SGDLS and CDR2 YYNGEE. V gave up 6 bases and J gave up 8 bases; unmatched junction bases: 7. The CDR3 is 12 amino acids. The DNA of the CDR3 is TGTGCCAGCACTCGACAGGGATCCGAAGCTTTCTTT. It translates to CASTRQGSEAFF. Full variable domain (rest looked up from reference TRBV9 and TRBJ1-1): DSGVTQTPKHLITATGQRVTLRCSPRSGDLSVYWYQQSLDQGLQFLIQYYNGEERAKGNILERFSAQQFPDLHSELNLSSLELGDSALYFCASTRQGSEAFFGQGTRLTVV.

The gene calls are TRBV7-2 and TRBJ2-1; D gene unclear. Looked up from germline, CDR1 is SGHTA and CDR2 is FQGNSA. This CDR3 contains 13 residues. The V gene lost 1 base and the J gene lost 14 bases, with 15 bases spanning the gap. For the CDR3, the DNA is TGTGCCAGCAGCTTAGTTCTGGGGTCGCAGAAGTTCTTC. Translation gives CASSLVLGSQKFF. The variable domain in full, with the rest retrieved from reference TRBV7-2 and TRBJ2-1, is GAGVSQSPSNKVTEKGKDVELRCDPISGHTALYWYRQSLGQGLEFLIYFQGNSAPDKSGLPSDRFSAERTGGSVSTLTIQRTQQEDSAVYLCASSLVLGSQKFFGPGTRLTVL.